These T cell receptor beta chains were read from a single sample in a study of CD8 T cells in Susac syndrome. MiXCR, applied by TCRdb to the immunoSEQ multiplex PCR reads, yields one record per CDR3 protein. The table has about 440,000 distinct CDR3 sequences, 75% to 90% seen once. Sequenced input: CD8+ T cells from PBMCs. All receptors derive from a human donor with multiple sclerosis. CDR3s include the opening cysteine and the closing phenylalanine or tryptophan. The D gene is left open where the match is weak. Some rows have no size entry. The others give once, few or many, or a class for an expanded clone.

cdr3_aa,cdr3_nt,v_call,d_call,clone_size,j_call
CASSVTGTGDYSNQPQHF,TGTGCCAGCAGTGTGACCGGGACAGGGGATTATAGCAATCAGCCCCAGCATTTT,TRBV28,TRBD1,once,TRBJ1-5
CASGWGNGGTEAFF,TGTGCCAGCGGCTGGGGGAATGGTGGGACTGAAGCTTTCTTT,TRBV27,NA,once,TRBJ1-1
CASSWSSGSHEQFF,TGTGCCAGCAGTTGGTCTAGCGGGAGTCATGAGCAGTTCTTC,TRBV6-5,TRBD2,NA,TRBJ2-1
CASSEMVGSVSVQYF,TGTGCCAGCAGTGAAATGGTAGGGTCTGTTTCCGTGCAGTACTTC,TRBV6-1,NA,NA,TRBJ2-7
CASSGTGGLFF,TGTGCCAGTAGCGGCACCGGGGGGCTGTTTTTT,TRBV19,NA,NA,TRBJ2-2
CSVPRLGGEFYNEQFF,TGCAGCGTTCCCCGACTAGGGGGGGAGTTCTACAATGAGCAGTTCTTC,TRBV29-1,NA,NA,TRBJ2-1
CASSQAPGTEASGANVLTF,TGTGCCAGCAGCCAAGCCCCCGGGACCGAAGCGTCTGGGGCCAACGTCCTGACTTTC,TRBV3-1,NA,NA,TRBJ2-6
CASSQDLGAKTQYF,TGTGCCAGCAGCCAAGATCTGGGGGCGAAGACCCAGTACTTC,TRBV3-1,NA,NA,TRBJ2-5
CAANRLRYEQYF,TGTGCCGCTAACAGGCTGCGATACGAGCAGTACTTC,TRBV30,NA,NA,TRBJ2-7
CASSLPGHVETQYF,TGTGCCAGCAGTCTCCCGGGACACGTCGAGACCCAGTACTTC,TRBV27,NA,NA,TRBJ2-5
CAAAAAGGYGYTF,TGTGCGGCGGCGGCGGCCGGGGGGTATGGCTACACCTTC,TRBV27,NA,NA,TRBJ1-2
CSVAPTWNEQFF,TGCAGCGTTGCCCCGACGTGGAATGAGCAGTTCTTC,TRBV29-1,NA,NA,TRBJ2-1
CASSYLEGTEAFF,TGTGCCAGCAGTTATCTGGAGGGTACTGAAGCTTTCTTT,TRBV6-5,NA,few,TRBJ1-1
CASSLRGTGVTEAFF,TGTGCCAGCAGTTTGAGAGGGACAGGGGTCACTGAAGCTTTCTTT,TRBV27,TRBD1,NA,TRBJ1-1
CASSQDALASGVYEQYF,TGCGCCAGCAGCCAAGACGCTTTGGCTAGCGGGGTTTACGAGCAGTACTTC,TRBV4-1,TRBD2,NA,TRBJ2-7
CASRIPTYEQYF,TGTGCCAGTAGGATCCCTACCTACGAGCAGTACTTC,TRBV19,NA,NA,TRBJ2-7
CASSLGGGGYYGYTF,TGTGCCAGCAGCTTGGGAGGGGGAGGCTACTATGGCTACACCTTC,TRBV5-6,NA,once,TRBJ1-2
CASSQSGGGTEAFF,TGTGCCAGCAGCCAATCTGGGGGAGGCACTGAAGCTTTCTTT,TRBV16,NA,few,TRBJ1-1